The clone carrying this TCR beta chain has a count of ten or more. Its antigen remains unidentified. The data were taken from a study of T cells in Graves' hyperthyroidism and ophthalmopathy. Regarding the study as a whole: Ophthalmopathy cases were set apart from stable hyperthyroidism by a 13 V-J model. The model foresaw ophthalmopathy a median around 6.8 months prior to onset.

Germline V CDR1 and CDR2: MNHNS, SASEGT. V was clipped by 5 bases and J by 0 bases, with 13 bases between them. This CDR3 comprises 15 residues. Regions amplified from RNA transcripts were the TCR beta CDR3 regions. The TCR CDR3 first-round RT-PCR relied on the HTBI primer set. TCRdb ran MiXCR on the multiplex PCR reads and lists one entry per CDR3 protein. The data hold about 320,000 distinct CDR3 sequences, with roughly 17% observed a single time. Fresh peripheral blood, roughly 9.8 ml of it, supplied the PBMCs. This TCR was recovered from a man aged 30 to 45 with Graves' hyperthyroidism. Sequencing was performed on blood. The chain uses TRBV6-1 and TRBJ1-2, with no clear D. The CDR3 loop is CASSSPTRSNYGYTF. The CDR3 DNA reads TGTGCCAGCAGTTCCCCGACGAGGTCTAACTATGGCTACACCTTC.